This TCR beta chain came from a study of early T cells in non-severe SARS-CoV-2 infection. There are many counts of this clonotype. TCRdb ran MiXCR on the 5' RACE reads and lists one entry per CDR3 protein. The data show some 60,000 distinct CDR3 sequences, with about 9.1% seen just once and 8% to 9% held by the top ten. In germline, CDR1 is DFQATT, CDR2 SNEGSKA (reference sequence). This CDR3 has 14 amino acids. Germline trimming cut 6 bases from V and 3 bases from J; bases unmatched to any gene: 9. The chain joins TRBV20-1 to TRBJ2-7; 9 nucleotides line up with TRBD2. The receptor's source is an adult who was a healthcare worker with PCR-confirmed SARS-CoV-2 infection or an uninfected control (not recorded which). Material for sequencing was whole blood. The CDR3 here is CSAQPSGERYEQYF. The CDR3 DNA follows: TGCAGTGCACAACCTAGCGGGGAGCGCTACGAGCAGTACTTC.